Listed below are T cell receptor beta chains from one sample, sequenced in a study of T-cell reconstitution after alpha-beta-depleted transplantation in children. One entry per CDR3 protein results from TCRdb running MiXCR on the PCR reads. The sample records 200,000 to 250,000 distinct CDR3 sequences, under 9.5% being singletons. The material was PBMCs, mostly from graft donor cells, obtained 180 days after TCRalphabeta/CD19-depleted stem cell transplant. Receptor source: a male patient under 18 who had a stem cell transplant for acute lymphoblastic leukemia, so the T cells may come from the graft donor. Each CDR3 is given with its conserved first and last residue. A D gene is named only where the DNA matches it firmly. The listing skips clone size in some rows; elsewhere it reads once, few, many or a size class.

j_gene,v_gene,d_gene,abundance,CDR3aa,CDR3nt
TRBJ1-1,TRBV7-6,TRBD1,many,CASSLGGQGTEAFF,TGTGCCAGCAGCTTGGGGGGACAGGGTACTGAAGCTTTCTTT
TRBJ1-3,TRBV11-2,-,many,CASSLRGKNTIYF,TGTGCCAGCAGCTTGCGGGGAAAAAACACCATATATTTT
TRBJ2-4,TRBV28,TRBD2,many,CASSLRLAGGPMSGPKNIQYF,TGTGCCAGCAGTCTCAGACTAGCGGGAGGGCCTATGTCAGGCCCAAAAAACATTCAGTACTTC
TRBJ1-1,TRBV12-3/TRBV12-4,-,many,CASTLTLGNTEAFF,TGTGCCAGCACCCTGACGTTGGGGAACACTGAAGCTTTCTTT
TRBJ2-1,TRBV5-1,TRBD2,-,CASSSSSGGAFEQFF,TGTGCCAGCAGCTCCAGTAGCGGGGGGGCGTTTGAGCAGTTCTTC
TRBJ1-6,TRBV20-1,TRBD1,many,CSAREDRGAFSPLHF,TGCAGTGCTAGGGAGGACAGGGGGGCATTTTCACCCCTCCACTTT
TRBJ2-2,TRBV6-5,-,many,CASSSVRDPNTGELFF,TGTGCCAGCAGTTCAGTAAGGGATCCGAACACCGGGGAGCTGTTTTTT
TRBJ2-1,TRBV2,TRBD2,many,CASSEGLAAARSYNEQFF,TGTGCCAGCAGTGAGGGACTAGCGGCGGCCCGCTCCTACAATGAGCAGTTCTTC
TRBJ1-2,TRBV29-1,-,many,CSVGQVKGGYTF,TGCAGCGTTGGACAGGTTAAAGGTGGCTACACCTTC
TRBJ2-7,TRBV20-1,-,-,CSPAEGYEQYF,TGCAGTCCAGCTGAGGGGTACGAGCAGTACTTC
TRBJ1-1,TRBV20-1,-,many,CSAFRVLGNTEAFF,TGCAGTGCTTTTAGGGTTTTAGGGAACACTGAAGCTTTCTTT
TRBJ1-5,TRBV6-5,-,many,CASSYSMAGGTNQPQHF,TGTGCCAGCAGTTACTCGATGGCGGGGGGAACCAATCAGCCCCAGCATTTT
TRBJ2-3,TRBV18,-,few,CASSPKGRPGTDTQYF,TGTGCCAGCTCACCTAAAGGGAGGCCTGGAACAGATACGCAGTATTTT
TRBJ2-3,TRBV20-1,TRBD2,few,CSARALGLAGDSTDTQYF,TGCAGTGCTAGAGCCCTGGGACTAGCGGGGGACAGCACAGATACGCAGTATTTT
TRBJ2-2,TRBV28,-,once,CASSLSVPRGITGELFF,TGTGCCAGCAGTTTGAGCGTTCCCAGGGGAATCACCGGGGAGCTGTTTTTT
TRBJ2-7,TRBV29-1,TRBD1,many,CSVYGPRTGGLTYEQYF,TGCAGCGTTTACGGACCTCGGACAGGGGGGTTGACCTACGAGCAGTACTTC
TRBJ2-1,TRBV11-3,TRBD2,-,CASSSSGGARNKQFF,TGTGCCAGCAGCTCTAGCGGGGGCGCCCGCAATAAGCAGTTCTTC
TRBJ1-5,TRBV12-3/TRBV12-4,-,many,CASTLGGENQPQHF,TGTGCCAGCACCCTAGGGGGGGAGAATCAGCCCCAGCATTTT
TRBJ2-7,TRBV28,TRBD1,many,CASNWGDRVSYEQYF,TGTGCCAGCAACTGGGGGGACAGGGTGTCCTACGAGCAGTACTTC
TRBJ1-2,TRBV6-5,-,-,CASSYGGHLNGYTF,TGTGCCAGCAGTTATGGGGGGCATCTTAATGGCTACACCTTC
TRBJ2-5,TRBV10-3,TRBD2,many,CAITRGREETQYF,TGTGCCATCACTCGGGGGAGGGAAGAGACCCAGTACTTC
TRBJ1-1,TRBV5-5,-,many,CASSYRDHDNTEAFF,TGTGCCAGCAGCTACCGGGACCACGATAACACTGAAGCTTTCTTT
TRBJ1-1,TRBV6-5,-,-,CASSYEGGVWAFF,TGTGCCAGCAGTTATGAGGGGGGAGTCTGGGCTTTCTTT
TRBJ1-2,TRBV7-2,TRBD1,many,CASSLAEGGSYGYTF,TGTGCCAGCAGCTTAGCGGAAGGGGGCAGCTATGGCTACACCTTC
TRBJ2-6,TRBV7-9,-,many,CASSLRGNSGANVLTF,TGTGCCAGCAGCTTGAGGGGAAACTCTGGGGCCAACGTCCTGACTTTC
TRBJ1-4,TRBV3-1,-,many,CASSQDSGRHEFTEKLFF,TGTGCCAGCAGCCAAGATTCCGGGAGACACGAATTTACTGAAAAACTGTTTTTT
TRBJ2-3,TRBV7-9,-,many,CASSLAQYSDTQYF,TGTGCCAGCAGCTTAGCGCAATACTCAGATACGCAGTATTTT
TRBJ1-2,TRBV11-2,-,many,CASSLAASNYGYTF,TGTGCCAGCAGCTTAGCGGCCAGTAACTATGGCTACACCTTC
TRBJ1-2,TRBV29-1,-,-,CSVSISWGGYTF,TGCAGCGTATCTATATCTTGGGGGGGCTACACCTTC
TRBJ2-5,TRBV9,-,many,CASSGHGETQYF,TGTGCCAGCAGCGGCCACGGGGAGACCCAGTACTTC
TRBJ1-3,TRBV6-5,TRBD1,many,CASRQGAIGNTIYF,TGTGCCAGCAGGCAGGGGGCAATCGGAAACACCATATATTTT
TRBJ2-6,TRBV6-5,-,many,CASGRTTGSGANVLTF,TGTGCCAGCGGACGGACCACCGGCTCTGGGGCCAACGTCCTGACTTTC
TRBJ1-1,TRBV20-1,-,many,CSAMGSAFF,TGCAGCGCTATGGGGTCGGCTTTCTTT
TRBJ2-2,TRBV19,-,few,CASSILPGPTGELFF,TGTGCCAGTAGTATCCTTCCAGGGCCCACCGGGGAGCTGTTTTTT
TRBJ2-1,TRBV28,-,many,CPSSSFDTYNEQFF,TGTCCCAGCAGTTCCTTCGACACTTACAATGAGCAGTTCTTC
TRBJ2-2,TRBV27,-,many,CASSFERPNTGELFF,TGTGCCAGCAGTTTTGAGCGACCGAACACCGGGGAGCTGTTTTTT
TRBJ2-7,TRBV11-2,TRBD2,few,CASRGGDGPYEQYF,TGTGCCAGCAGGGGGGGGGACGGTCCCTACGAGCAGTACTTC
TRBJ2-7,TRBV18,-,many,CASSPLGRDEQYF,TGTGCCAGCTCACCACTCGGGAGAGACGAGCAGTACTTC
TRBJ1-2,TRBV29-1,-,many,CSVEVRYGYTF,TGCAGCGTTGAAGTACGTTATGGCTACACCTTC
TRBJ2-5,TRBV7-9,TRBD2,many,CASSPDSGRYQETQYF,TGTGCCAGCAGCCCGGATAGCGGGAGGTACCAAGAGACCCAGTACTTC
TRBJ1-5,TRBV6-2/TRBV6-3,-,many,CASSRRSEANQPQHF,TGTGCCAGCAGCCGGCGGTCCGAGGCCAATCAGCCCCAGCATTTT
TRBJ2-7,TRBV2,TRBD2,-,CASSEADGGRYEQYF,TGTGCCAGCAGTGAGGCAGACGGGGGGAGGTACGAGCAGTACTTC
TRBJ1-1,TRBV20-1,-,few,CSASFGELTEAFF,TGCAGTGCTAGCTTCGGGGAACTAACTGAAGCTTTCTTT
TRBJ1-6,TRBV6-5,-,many,CASSYSPQPPLHF,TGTGCCAGCAGTTACTCGCCCCAACCACCCCTCCACTTT
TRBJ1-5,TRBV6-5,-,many,CASSSQGGQPQHF,TGTGCCAGCAGTTCCCAGGGCGGACAGCCCCAGCATTTT
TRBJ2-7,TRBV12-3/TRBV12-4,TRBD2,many,CASRAQRGGIEQYF,TGTGCCAGCAGGGCCCAGCGGGGGGGGATAGAGCAGTACTTC
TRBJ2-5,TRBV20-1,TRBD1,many,CSARADRDSPSETQYF,TGCAGTGCTAGAGCGGACCGGGACAGCCCTTCGGAGACCCAGTACTTC